Listed below are T cell receptor beta chains from one sample, sequenced in a study of blood T cell repertoires in COVID-19. Sequencing used immunoSEQ multiplex PCR; TCRdb keeps in-frame clones, though not all of them. Here the sample spans about 50,000 clones, 70% to 90% being singletons. Sequenced material: peripheral blood. These receptors originate from a human donor in a cohort sampled during active COVID-19. The donor label of this sample is uncertain. Both conserved end residues are part of each CDR3. D genes are given only for firm matches. For some rows the clone size is stated as once, few or many, or as a class when expanded; others skip it.

>TRBJ1-6|TRBV18|-|13|-
CASSPSRVLPLHF
TGTGCCAGCTCACCAAGCAGGGTCCTACCCCTCCACTTT
>TRBJ2-2|TRBV7-2|-|18|-
CASSLALLASSYTGELFF
TGTGCCAGCAGCTTAGCGCTTTTGGCTAGCTCTTACACCGGGGAGCTGTTTTTT
>TRBJ1-2|TRBV21-1|-|12|-
CASSKAARGYTF
TGTGCCAGCAGCAAAGCCGCTCGGGGCTACACCTTC
>TRBJ2-4|TRBV7-2|-|17|TRBD1
CASSLRDRGLAKNIQYF
TGTGCCAGCAGCCTCCGGGACAGGGGCCTCGCCAAAAACATTCAGTACTTC
>TRBJ2-3|TRBV30|-|15|TRBD2
CAWSAGLEISDTQYF
TGTGCCTGGAGTGCGGGACTAGAAATATCAGATACGCAGTATTTT
>TRBJ1-2|TRBV2|-|14|TRBD1
CASRGTGGNYGYTF
TGTGCCAGCAGAGGGACAGGGGGCAACTATGGCTACACCTTC
>TRBJ1-1|TRBV29-1|once|11|-
CSVGRRAEAFF
TGCAGCGTCGGACGGAGGGCTGAAGCTTTCTTT
>TRBJ2-5|TRBV11-2|-|15|-
CASSPNLEQQETQYF
TGTGCCAGCAGCCCGAACCTAGAGCAACAAGAGACCCAGTACTTC
>TRBJ1-2|TRBV6-2/TRBV6-3|-|13|TRBD1
CASSPDRAQGYTF
TGTGCCAGCAGCCCGGACAGGGCGCAAGGCTACACCTTC
>TRBJ2-1|TRBV23-1|once|18|TRBD1
CASSQSEYWDRGRNEQFF
TGCGCCAGCAGTCAATCGGAGTACTGGGACAGGGGAAGGAATGAGCAGTTCTTC
>TRBJ2-7|TRBV28|-|16|-
CASSLSTGSNTYEQYF
TGTGCCAGCAGTTTATCTACGGGATCCAATACCTACGAGCAGTACTTC
>TRBJ1-5|TRBV6-2/TRBV6-3|-|16|-
CASSYAFGEPNQPQHF
TGTGCCAGCAGTTACGCATTCGGGGAGCCAAATCAGCCCCAGCATTTT
>TRBJ1-5|TRBV5-5|-|15|-
CASSYRGASNQPQHF
TGTGCCAGCAGCTACCGGGGGGCTAGCAATCAGCCCCAGCATTTT
>TRBJ2-3|TRBV28|-|15|-
CASSSPGQGLDTQYF
TGTGCCAGCAGTTCACCCGGCCAGGGTCTTGATACGCAGTATTTT
>TRBJ1-6|TRBV5-4|-|12|-
CASRAGNSPLHF
TGTGCCAGCAGGGCAGGAAATTCACCCCTCCACTTT
>TRBJ1-2|TRBV5-1|-|14|TRBD1
CASSIGTGRNGYTF
TGCGCCAGCAGCATAGGGACAGGGCGAAATGGCTACACCTTC
>TRBJ2-3|TRBV9|-|12|-
CASSRGTDTQYF
TGTGCCAGCAGCCGGGGAACAGATACGCAGTATTTT
>TRBJ2-5|TRBV11-3|once|16|-
CASSLGWDNAGETQYF
TGTGCCAGCAGCTTAGGGTGGGACAACGCTGGGGAGACCCAGTACTTC
>TRBJ2-2|TRBV27|-|15|-
CASSWGQTNTGELFF
TGTGCCAGCAGTTGGGGGCAGACGAACACCGGGGAGCTGTTTTTT
>TRBJ1-1|TRBV30|-|14|TRBD1
CAWTRTGADTEAFF
TGTGCCTGGACCCGGACAGGGGCGGACACTGAAGCTTTCTTT
>TRBJ2-7|TRBV7-2|-|14|TRBD2
CASSPETSVYEQYF
TGTGCCAGCAGCCCCGAGACTAGCGTGTACGAGCAGTACTTC
>TRBJ1-2|TRBV10-3|-|13|-
CAISEGSPGGYTF
TGTGCCATCAGTGAGGGAAGTCCGGGAGGCTACACCTTC
>TRBJ2-5|TRBV5-1|-|15|TRBD1
CASSFGQGAQETQYF
TGCGCCAGCAGCTTCGGGCAGGGGGCTCAAGAGACCCAGTACTTC
>TRBJ2-1|TRBV7-2|-|13|-
CASSLFGGNEQFF
TGTGCCAGCAGCTTATTCGGCGGGAATGAGCAGTTCTTC
>TRBJ2-6|TRBV19|once|15|-
CASSLPLSGANVLTF
TGTGCCAGTAGTCTACCACTCTCTGGGGCCAACGTCCTGACTTTC
>TRBJ1-4|TRBV12-3/TRBV12-4|-|13|TRBD1
CASSTPGGEKLFF
TGTGCCAGCAGTACCCCAGGGGGAGAAAAACTGTTTTTT
>TRBJ2-1|TRBV6-4|-|16|TRBD2
CASSLIAGGGYNEQFF
TGTGCCAGCAGTCTTATAGCGGGGGGTGGCTACAATGAGCAGTTCTTC
>TRBJ2-5|TRBV7-2|-|15|-
CASSLRGRGQETQYF
TGTGCCAGCAGCTTAAGAGGGAGAGGCCAAGAGACCCAGTACTTC
>TRBJ1-5|TRBV19|-|15|-
CASSIDGGRGMPQHF
TGTGCCAGTAGTATAGATGGAGGGAGAGGGATGCCCCAGCATTTT
>TRBJ2-7|TRBV4-2|-|11|-
CAAATDYEQYF
TGTGCCGCAGCGACGGACTACGAGCAGTACTTC
>TRBJ1-1|TRBV19|-|14|-
CASSIGRAPQEAFF
TGTGCCAGTAGTATCGGCAGGGCCCCCCAAGAAGCTTTCTTT
>TRBJ2-4|TRBV6-5|-|13|-
CASSRTSGNIQYF
TGTGCCAGCAGCAGGACATCAGGAAACATTCAGTACTTC
>TRBJ1-5|TRBV6-4|-|18|-
CASSDGEPKPNSNQPQHF
TGTGCCAGCAGTGACGGGGAGCCCAAACCTAACAGCAATCAGCCCCAGCATTTT
>TRBJ1-2|TRBV7-2|-|15|-
CASSLGRGLNYGYTF
TGTGCCAGCAGCTTAGGAAGGGGCCTCAACTATGGCTACACCTTC
>TRBJ1-1|TRBV18|-|14|-
CASSTFKMNTEAFF
TGTGCCAGCTCAACTTTCAAAATGAACACTGAAGCTTTCTTT
>TRBJ1-1|TRBV11-2|-|15|TRBD1
CASSLTGAMNTEAFF
TGTGCCAGCAGCTTGACAGGGGCCATGAACACTGAAGCTTTCTTT
>TRBJ1-1|TRBV7-9|-|14|-
CASSLAQGNTEAFF
TGTGCCAGCAGCTTAGCCCAGGGGAACACTGAAGCTTTCTTT
>TRBJ1-1|TRBV18|-|13|-
CASSPQANTEAFF
TGTGCCAGCTCACCTCAAGCGAACACTGAAGCTTTCTTT
>TRBJ2-5|TRBV5-1|-|16|TRBD2
CASSYLAGPSQETQYF
TGCGCCAGCAGCTATTTAGCGGGACCTTCCCAAGAGACCCAGTACTTC
>TRBJ2-1|TRBV12-5|-|14|TRBD2
CASGRAGGNNEQFF
TGTGCTAGTGGTCGAGCGGGGGGGAACAATGAGCAGTTCTTC
>TRBJ2-4|TRBV7-2|-|16|TRBD2
CASSLSLSGGKNIQYF
TGTGCCAGCAGCTTATCTCTTAGCGGGGGGAAAAACATTCAGTACTTC
>TRBJ1-6|TRBV30|-|16|TRBD1
CAWSIGGTSYNSPLHF
TGTGCCTGGAGTATAGGGGGCACCTCCTATAATTCACCCCTCCACTTT
>TRBJ2-1|TRBV5-1|-|16|TRBD1
CASSLRSGQIYNEQFF
TGCGCCAGCAGCTTGAGGTCGGGACAGATCTACAATGAGCAGTTCTTC
>TRBJ2-1|TRBV5-6|-|13|-
CASSFREYNEQFF
TGTGCCAGCAGCTTTCGGGAATACAATGAGCAGTTCTTC
>TRBJ2-3|TRBV7-2|-|14|-
CASSHRRGADTQYF
TGTGCCAGCAGCCATCGGCGGGGCGCAGATACGCAGTATTTT
>TRBJ1-1|TRBV29-1|once|14|TRBD1
CSAPGQGIVPEAFF
TGCAGCGCCCCGGGACAGGGGATAGTCCCTGAAGCTTTCTTT
>TRBJ2-1|TRBV6-1|-|15|TRBD2
CASSELAGVYNEQFF
TGTGCCAGCAGTGAGCTAGCGGGGGTCTACAATGAGCAGTTCTTC